Given below is one T cell receptor (beta chain) in context. The source of the sample is a study of blood T cell repertoires in COVID-19. Turning to the study itself: The analysed material was cDNA or gDNA that came from T cells, B-cell-depleted T cells, or PBMCs.

TCRdb's table, derived via immunoSEQ multiplex PCR, lists solely in-frame clones and lacks some. The sample lists about 69,000 clones, around 89% occurring once. Per the germline V gene, CDR1 is MNHEY and CDR2 is SVGAGI. CDR3 length: 14 amino acids. With 7 bases removed from V and 2 bases from J, the gap between germline ends came to 11 bases. The sequencing input was peripheral blood. The rearrangement joins TRBV6-5 to TRBJ2-2; D is unresolved. This receptor was obtained from a man in his forties or fifties with acute or convalescent COVID-19. CDR3 amino acids: CASTSTPNTGELFF. CDR3 nucleotide sequence: TGTGCCAGCACGAGCACTCCTAACACCGGGGAGCTGTTTTTT.